Shown below are 26 T cell receptor beta chains from a single sample sequenced in a study of shared clonotypes between healthy human individuals. The repertoire was sequenced with immunoSEQ multiplex PCR; TCRdb's copy has only in-frame clones and lacks some. The repertoire has about 800,000 clones, about 97% of them found once; the top ten carry about 0.25%. The naive CD8 subset, CD45RO-negative cells positively selected for CCR7, excluded terminally differentiated effector memory CD45RA+ cells. The sequencing sample was made of naive CD8+ T cells sorted from blood. The receptors stem from a man aged 25 to 40 in good health.

In its sample, this clone was seen once. Other DNA sequences within the sample encode an identical CDR3. The chain couples TRBV27 to TRBJ2-2, with TRBD2 as a possible D gene (5 bases). Looked up from germline, CDR1 is MNHEY and CDR2 is SMNVEV (reference sequence). The length of the CDR3 is 13 residues. V was pared by 2 bases and J by 5 bases, with 6 bases between. The chain's CDR3 is CASSLGGTGELFF. For the CDR3, the DNA is TGTGCCAGCAGTTTAGGAGGTACCGGGGAGCTGTTTTTT.

The V gene is TRBV7-9, the J gene TRBJ2-7, with D perhaps matching TRBD1 (6 bases). Trimming shortened V by 5 bases and J by 3 bases, and 14 bases separated the two germline ends. The CDR3 is made up of 14 amino acids. Germline-derived CDR1 and CDR2 are SEHNR and FQNEAQ (reference sequence). The CDR3: CASSPPVGGYEQYF. CDR3 in DNA: TGTGCCAGCAGCCCCCCTGTAGGGGGCTACGAGCAGTACTTC.

The chain joins TRBV5-1 to TRBJ1-3, with D maybe TRBD1 (5 bases). The germline CDR1 and CDR2 sequences are SGHRS and YFSETQ. Deletions cut 0 bases from V and 0 bases from J, with 7 bases between. The CDR3 is 15 amino acids. The CDR3 bases are TGCGCCAGCAGCTTGGTTGGGGGCTCTGGAAACACCATATATTTT. Protein sequence: CASSLVGGSGNTIYF. Full variable domain (rest looked up from reference TRBV5-1 and TRBJ1-3): KAGVTQTPRYLIKTRGQQVTLSCSPISGHRSVSWYQQTPGQGLQFLFEYFSETQRNKGNFPGRFSGRQFSNSRSEMNVSTLELGDSALYLCASSLVGGSGNTIYFGEGSWLTVV.

V usage is TRBV5-6 and J usage is TRBJ2-5, with D unclear. Per the germline V gene, CDR1 is SGHDT and CDR2 is YYEEEE. Between the trimmed V and J ends, which lost 0 bases and 1 base, there was a span of 10 bases. This CDR3 region has 15 residues. CDR3 amino acids: CASSLGRSVQETQYF. Written as DNA, the CDR3 is TGTGCCAGCAGCTTGGGTCGGTCAGTCCAAGAGACCCAGTACTTC.

V gene TRBV15 combines with J gene TRBJ2-7; weak D call: TRBD2 (6 bases). Per the germline V gene, CDR1 is LNHNV and CDR2 is YYDKDF (reference sequence). This CDR3 has 15 amino acids. V lost 5 bases and J lost 4, with 18 bases in between. In DNA, the CDR3 is TGTGCCACCAGCGGAGGGCCCCTTGGGATTTACGAGCAGTACTTC. This encodes CATSGGPLGIYEQYF.

The chain recombines TRBV27 with TRBJ1-5; maybe TRBD1 (5 bases). V was cut by 8 bases and J by 5 bases, with 19 bases left in between. CDR1 is MNHEY, CDR2 SMNVEV, per germline (reference sequence). The CDR3 contains 15 residues. CDR3 residues: CASRPLGATDQPQHF. The CDR3 DNA follows: TGTGCCAGCCGACCCCTTGGGGCAACTGATCAGCCCCAGCATTTT.

This chain connects TRBV5-5 to TRBJ2-3; D gene uncertain. Trimming removed 3 bases at V and 4 bases at J, with 12 bases between. CDR3 length: 14 amino acids. Germline lookup yields CDR1 SGHKS and CDR2 YYEKEE (reference sequence). The CDR3 region has the DNA TGTGCCAGCAGCTACAGTGCACCGTCAGATACGCAGTATTTT. Its protein product is CASSYSAPSDTQYF.

The rearrangement uses TRBV7-8 and TRBJ2-3; 12 bases fit TRBD2. V lost 7 bases, J lost 0 bases, and 8 bases stayed unmatched. Per germline, CDR1 SGHVS and CDR2 FQNEAQ. The CDR3 is 17 amino acids. CDR3 protein: CASILAGGHLSTDTQYF. The CDR3 DNA reads TGTGCCAGCATACTAGCGGGAGGACACTTGAGCACAGATACGCAGTATTTT.

The chain carries TRBV7-9 and TRBJ1-2; the D is unclear. This CDR3 region has 14 residues. Germline loops: CDR1 SEHNR, CDR2 FQNEAQ (reference sequence). V dropped 7 bases and J dropped 0 bases, with 12 bases sitting between them. CDR3 DNA sequence: TGTGCCAGCACCAGCATGTCGACTAACTATGGCTACACCTTC. Its translation is CASTSMSTNYGYTF. Drawing the rest from reference TRBV7-9 and TRBJ1-2, the complete variable domain is DTGVSQNPRHKITKRGQNVTFRCDPISEHNRLYWYRQTLGQGPEFLTYFQNEAQLEKSRLLSDRFSAERPKGSFSTLEIQRTEQGDSAMYLCASTSMSTNYGYTFGSGTRLTVV.

The chain employs TRBV7-6 and TRBJ2-2; a possible D gene is TRBD2 (6 bases). CDR1 is SGHVS and CDR2 is FNYEAQ in the germline V gene. This CDR3 is built from 17 residues. Trimming cost V 5 bases and J 2 bases, with 18 bases left between them. The CDR3 loop reads CASSRPGGLGNTGELFF. In DNA, the CDR3 is TGTGCCAGCAGCCGCCCCGGAGGGCTGGGAAACACCGGGGAGCTGTTTTTT.

This chain connects TRBV7-9 to TRBJ1-4; D unresolved. Per germline, CDR1 SEHNR and CDR2 FQNEAQ (reference sequence). CDR3 length equals 16 residues. V lost 1 base, J lost 3 bases, and 12 bases lay in between. CDR3 DNA: TGTGCCAGCAGCTTAGTGGCGGTAAAGTCTAATGAAAAACTGTTTTTT. This translates into CASSLVAVKSNEKLFF.

The J gene is TRBJ2-7, the V gene TRBV4-2; 13 positions agree with TRBD2. Germline CDR1 LGHNA, CDR2 YNFKEQ. V was clipped by 0 bases and J by 6 bases; unmatched bases: 2. The CDR3 runs 15 residues. CDR3 region: CASSQEGLAGIEQYF. For the CDR3, the DNA is TGTGCCAGCAGCCAAGAGGGACTAGCGGGAATCGAGCAGTACTTC.

The V call is TRBV30, the J call TRBJ1-5; 9 bases agree with TRBD1. Germline CDR1 is GTSNPN and CDR2 is SVGIG (reference sequence). V trimming: 1 base; J trimming: 2 bases; junction bases outside the gene matches: 3. This CDR3 spans 15 amino acids. CDR3 coding DNA: TGTGCCTGGAGTGGGGGACAGGGTGGCAATCAGCCCCAGCATTTT. Encoded protein: CAWSGGQGGNQPQHF.

The chain employs TRBV7-9 and TRBJ2-5; D gene uncertain. The CDR3 totals 13 residues. The germline V and J ends were trimmed by 5 bases and 4 bases, with 11 bases remaining between them. Per the germline V gene, CDR1 is SEHNR and CDR2 is FQNEAQ (reference sequence). CDR3 nucleotide sequence: TGTGCCAGCAGCAGGACCGAAATAGAGACCCAGTACTTC. It encodes CASSRTEIETQYF.

CDR3 DNA sequence: TGTGCCAGCAGCTCGAGCAAGCCTAGCGGGAGGGCCGGATACAATGAGCAGTTCTTC. Its translation: CASSSSKPSGRAGYNEQFF. V and J are TRBV9 and TRBJ2-1; 12 nucleotides match TRBD2. Germline V gene lookup returns CDR1 SGDLS and CDR2 YYNGEE. J gave up 4 bases and V 4 bases, and 15 bases lay outside the gene matches. The CDR3 spans 19 residues.

The chain joins TRBV2 to TRBJ2-7, with a weak D call TRBD1 (6 bases). The CDR3 extends over 16 amino acids. V was trimmed by 6 bases and J by 2 bases, leaving 20 bases between them. Germline V gives CDR1 SNHLY, CDR2 FYNNEI. CDR3: CASSEIPGQRTYEQYF. The CDR3 DNA reads TGTGCCAGCAGCGAAATACCGGGACAAAGAACCTACGAGCAGTACTTC.

V and J are TRBV7-9 and TRBJ1-2; TRBD1 might be the D (5 bases). Germline values: CDR1 SEHNR, CDR2 FQNEAQ (reference sequence). The CDR3 is 15 residues long. V was pared by 1 base and J by 1 base, with 10 bases between. The CDR3: CASSLGGLHNYGYTF. CDR3 bases: TGTGCCAGCAGCTTAGGGGGCCTCCATAACTATGGCTACACCTTC. Full variable domain (rest looked up from reference TRBV7-9 and TRBJ1-2): DTGVSQNPRHKITKRGQNVTFRCDPISEHNRLYWYRQTLGQGPEFLTYFQNEAQLEKSRLLSDRFSAERPKGSFSTLEIQRTEQGDSAMYLCASSLGGLHNYGYTFGSGTRLTVV.

This chain links TRBV10-2 with TRBJ2-1; D may be TRBD1 (6 bases). Deletions cut 6 bases from V and 5 bases from J, with 17 bases between. The CDR3 totals 15 residues. The germline gives CDR1 WSHSY, CDR2 SAAADI. The CDR3 loop reads CASSPNYRQDNEQFF. Written as DNA, the CDR3 is TGCGCCAGCAGCCCCAACTACAGACAGGACAATGAGCAGTTCTTC.

The chain carries TRBV29-1 and TRBJ2-2; a weak D match, TRBD2 (6 bases). Looked up from germline, CDR1 is SQVTM and CDR2 is ANQGSEA. This CDR3 has 14 amino acids. Trimming left V 1 base short and J 1 base short, with 7 bases between. For the CDR3, the DNA is TGCAGCGTTGAAGTTAGCGGGAACACCGGGGAGCTGTTTTTT. Translated: CSVEVSGNTGELFF.

This chain links TRBV5-1 with TRBJ1-1; D remains ambiguous. The CDR3 spans 14 residues. Between the trimmed V and J ends, which lost 0 bases and 3 bases, there was a span of 9 bases. Germline V lookup: CDR1 SGHRS, CDR2 YFSETQ. CDR3 nucleotides: TGCGCCAGCAGCTTGGATCCCGGGGACACTGAAGCTTTCTTT. This codes for CASSLDPGDTEAFF.

This clone was seen just once. The rearrangement links TRBV7-6 to TRBJ2-1; perhaps D is TRBD1 or TRBD2 (5 bases each). This CDR3 is 16 amino acids long. Germline CDR1 is SGHVS and CDR2 is FNYEAQ. V was trimmed by 2 bases and J by 3 bases, leaving 14 bases between them. DNA for the CDR3: TGTGCCAGCAGCTTATTGGGGGTGGGAGACTACAATGAGCAGTTCTTC. Its protein is CASSLLGVGDYNEQFF.

The J gene is TRBJ2-7, the V gene TRBV5-4; TRBD2 might be the D (6 bases). Germline V gives CDR1 SGHNT, CDR2 YYREEE (reference sequence). The CDR3 totals 14 residues. V shed 4 bases and J shed 7 bases, with 18 bases lying between them. CDR3 sequence: CASSPGDLSGEQYF. Here the CDR3 DNA reads TGTGCCAGCAGCCCGGGGGACCTTTCGGGGGAGCAGTACTTC.

The J gene is TRBJ2-7, the V gene TRBV13; TRBD2 aligns across 7 bases. The germline CDR1 and CDR2 sequences are PRHDT and FYEKMQ (reference sequence). V lost 1 base to trimming and J lost 1 base; unmatched junction nucleotides: 4. The CDR3 sequence is 15 residues long. In DNA, the CDR3 is TGTGCCAGCAGCTTAGAAAAGCGGGGTTCCTACGAGCAGTACTTC. Its translation: CASSLEKRGSYEQYF.

V is TRBV14 and J is TRBJ2-2; 8 bases are shared with TRBD1. After removal of 1 base from V and 6 bases from J, the junction contained 7 bases not matched to a gene. CDR1 is SGHDN and CDR2 is FVKESK in the germline V gene. The CDR3 totals 16 residues. The CDR3 protein is CASSQGGTGRPGELFF. The CDR3 DNA follows: TGTGCCAGCAGCCAAGGCGGGACAGGACGTCCCGGGGAGCTGTTTTTT.

This chain uses TRBV7-6 with TRBJ1-1; 8 bases align to TRBD1. The CDR3 length is 16 residues. Germline-derived CDR1 and CDR2 are SGHVS and FNYEAQ. The V gene end was trimmed by 0 bases and the J gene end by 1 base; junction bases not matched to a gene: 4. The CDR3 loop is CASSLATGGENTEAFF. The CDR3 DNA is TGTGCCAGCAGCTTAGCCACAGGGGGAGAGAACACTGAAGCTTTCTTT.

V usage is TRBV28 and J usage is TRBJ1-4; D is perhaps TRBD1 (5 bases). Germline V gene lookup returns CDR1 MDHEN and CDR2 SYDVKM. V lost 6 bases and J lost 6, with 17 bases in between. The CDR3 is 15 residues long. CDR3 in amino acids: CASSTLTDLDEKLFF. Written as DNA, the CDR3 is TGTGCCAGCAGCACCCTGACAGACTTAGATGAAAAACTGTTTTTT.